What follows describes a single TCR beta chain. What this receptor recognizes is not known. There are no base qualities to consult, and no much larger clone falls within one base. Because repertoires were sampled repeatedly during chemoradiotherapy, clonal expansion in the tumor microenvironment could be followed. These data belong to a study of chemoradiotherapy in HPV16-positive cancers (dated 2022 in TCRdb). For context, the study as a whole: Functional T-cell assays on cells from a couple of HPV16-positive patients defined candidate HPV-specific T-cell clones and common TCR motifs. The candidate HPV-specific TCRs and motifs were subsequently tracked in TCR repertoires obtained from 86 patients with HPV-related cancers. The study set out to ask whether T-cell immunity against the HPV oncoproteins E6 and E7 changes over the course of chemoradiotherapy and whether that immunity affects survival.

The library was prepared using the immunoSEQ multiplex PCR assay. Held by TCRdb, this immuneACCESS table contains in-frame sequences only and omits some clones. Under half of the omission traces to an unresolved V gene where checked; the cause of the rest is unknown. The table for this sample lists about 68,000 clones; almost 90% of them were counted only once. The ten largest make up 4% to 5% of the sample. Points the paper makes about the study in general: Expansion of candidate HPV-specific clones and E7-related TCR motifs was observed in the tumor microenvironment during treatment, whereas no such expansion was observed for non-HPV-specific T cells. In HPV16-positive patients, expansion of HPV-responsive T cells during chemoradiotherapy was associated with improved recurrence-free survival. Only a couple of HPV16-positive patients were used to derive the functional definition of HPV-specific T cells, and the survival association was reported for HPV16-positive patients.

The germline V gene yields MNHEY for CDR1 and SVGAGI for CDR2. V is clipped by 2 bases and J by 8 bases, and the sequence between their germline boundaries is 7 bases long. The CDR3 runs 11 amino acids, cysteine and phenylalanine included. Left in the record is the CDR3 DNA by itself, 33 bases read in frame from the first base. The input for sequencing was blood, taken from a patient who underwent chemoradiotherapy. Recombination joined TRBV6-5 with TRBJ2-7; TRBD2 is a possible D gene, resting on 5 matching bases. The clonotype comes from a human donor with HPV-associated anogenital cancer. The DNA sequence is as follows: TGTGCCAGCAGTTACCCGGGGAAGCAGTACTTC. This is translated as CASSYPGKQYF.